The following is a T cell receptor (beta chain) sequence with its context. The antigen is unknown. This sample stems from a study of shared clonotypes between healthy human individuals. In the naive CD8 group, cells lacked CD45RO and were positively selected for CCR7, so terminally differentiated effector memory CD45RA+ cells were left out. Study findings and constraints: Memory subsets generally showed lower estimated richness than naive subsets. What rarefaction showed was incomplete sorted-subset sequencing despite large depth.

Profiling relied on immunoSEQ multiplex PCR, and the TCRdb table lists in-frame clones only, not all of them. The sample comprises about 1,900,000 clones, around 96% of which are singletons, and 1.2% rests with the top ten. The sequencing sample was made of naive CD8+ T cells sorted from blood. This receptor was taken from a man aged 18-30 years in good health.

This chain's CDR3 is CATNSGSRETQYF. CDR3 bases: TGTGCCACCAATTCGGGAAGCAGAGAGACCCAGTACTTC. The V and J genes are TRBV15 and TRBJ2-5, with a tentative D call TRBD2 (5 bases). CDR1 LNHNV and CDR2 YYDKDF come from the germline V gene (reference sequence). The germline V and J ends were trimmed by 7 bases and 4 bases, with 13 bases remaining between them. This CDR3 comprises 13 residues.